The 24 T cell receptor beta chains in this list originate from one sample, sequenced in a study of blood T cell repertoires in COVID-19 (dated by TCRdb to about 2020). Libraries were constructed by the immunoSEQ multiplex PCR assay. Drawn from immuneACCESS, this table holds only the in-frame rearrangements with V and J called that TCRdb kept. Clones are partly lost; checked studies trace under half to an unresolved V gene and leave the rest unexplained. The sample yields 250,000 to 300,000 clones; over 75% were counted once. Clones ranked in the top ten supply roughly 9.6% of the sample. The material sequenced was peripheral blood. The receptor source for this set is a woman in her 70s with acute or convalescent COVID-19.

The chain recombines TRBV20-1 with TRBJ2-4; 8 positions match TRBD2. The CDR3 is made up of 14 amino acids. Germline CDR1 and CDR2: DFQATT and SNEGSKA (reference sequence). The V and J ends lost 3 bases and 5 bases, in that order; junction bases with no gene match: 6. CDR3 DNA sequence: TGCAGTGCTAGTATACGGGGGGGAGAAAACATTCAGTACTTC. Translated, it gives CSASIRGGENIQYF.

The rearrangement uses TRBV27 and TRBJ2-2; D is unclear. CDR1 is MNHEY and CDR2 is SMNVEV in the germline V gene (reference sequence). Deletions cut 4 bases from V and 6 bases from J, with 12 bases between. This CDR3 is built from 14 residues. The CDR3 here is CASSSGVGAGELFF. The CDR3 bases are TGTGCCAGCAGTTCCGGTGTGGGCGCCGGGGAGCTGTTTTTT.

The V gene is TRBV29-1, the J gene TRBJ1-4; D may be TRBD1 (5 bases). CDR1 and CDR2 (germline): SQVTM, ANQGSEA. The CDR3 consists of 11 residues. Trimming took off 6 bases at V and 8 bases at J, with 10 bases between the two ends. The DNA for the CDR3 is TGCAGCGTCGGACATACCGAAAAACTGTTTTTT. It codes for CSVGHTEKLFF.

This chain's CDR3 is CATSRTGDYGYTF. In DNA, the CDR3 is TGTGCCACCAGCAGAACAGGGGACTATGGCTACACCTTC. V gene TRBV15 combines with J gene TRBJ1-2; TRBD1 aligns across 7 bases. V lost 2 bases and J lost 3; bases outside the gene matches: 0. CDR3 length equals 13 residues. Per the germline V gene, CDR1 is LNHNV and CDR2 is YYDKDF (reference sequence).

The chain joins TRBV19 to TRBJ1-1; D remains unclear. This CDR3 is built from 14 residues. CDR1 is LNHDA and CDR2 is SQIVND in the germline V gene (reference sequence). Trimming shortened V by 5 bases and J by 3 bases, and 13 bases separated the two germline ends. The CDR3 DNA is TGTGCCAGTAGTCGAGGAACCCTTGACACTGAAGCTTTCTTT. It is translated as CASSRGTLDTEAFF.

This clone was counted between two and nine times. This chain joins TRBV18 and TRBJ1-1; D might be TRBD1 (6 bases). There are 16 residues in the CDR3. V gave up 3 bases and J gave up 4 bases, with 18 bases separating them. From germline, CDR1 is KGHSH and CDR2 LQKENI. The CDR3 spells CASSPYQTGMGTEAFF. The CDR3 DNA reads TGTGCCAGCTCACCCTACCAGACAGGCATGGGCACTGAAGCTTTCTTT.

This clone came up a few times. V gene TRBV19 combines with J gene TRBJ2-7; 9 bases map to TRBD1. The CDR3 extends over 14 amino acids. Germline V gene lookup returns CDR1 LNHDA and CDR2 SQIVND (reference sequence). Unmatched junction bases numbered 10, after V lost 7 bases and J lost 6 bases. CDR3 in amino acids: CASKPSGTGSEQYF. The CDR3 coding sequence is TGTGCCAGTAAACCATCCGGGACAGGGAGCGAGCAGTACTTC.

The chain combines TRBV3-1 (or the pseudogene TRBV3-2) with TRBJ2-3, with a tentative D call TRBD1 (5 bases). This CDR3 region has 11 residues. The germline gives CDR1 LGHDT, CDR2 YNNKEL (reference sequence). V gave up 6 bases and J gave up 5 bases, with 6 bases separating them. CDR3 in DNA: TGTGCCAGCAGAGGGGTAGATACGCAGTATTTT. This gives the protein CASRGVDTQYF.

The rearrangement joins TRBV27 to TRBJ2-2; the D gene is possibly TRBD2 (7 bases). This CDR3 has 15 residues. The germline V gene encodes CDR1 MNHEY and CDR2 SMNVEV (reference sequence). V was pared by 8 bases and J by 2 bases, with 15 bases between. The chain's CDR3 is CASFRGAPNTGELFF. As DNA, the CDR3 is TGTGCCAGCTTCCGGGGGGCACCAAACACCGGGGAGCTGTTTTTT.

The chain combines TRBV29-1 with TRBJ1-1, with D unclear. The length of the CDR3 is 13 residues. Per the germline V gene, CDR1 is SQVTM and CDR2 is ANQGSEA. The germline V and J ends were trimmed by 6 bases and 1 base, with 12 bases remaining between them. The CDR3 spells CSVYGRENTEAFF. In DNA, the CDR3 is TGCAGCGTATATGGACGGGAGAACACTGAAGCTTTCTTT.

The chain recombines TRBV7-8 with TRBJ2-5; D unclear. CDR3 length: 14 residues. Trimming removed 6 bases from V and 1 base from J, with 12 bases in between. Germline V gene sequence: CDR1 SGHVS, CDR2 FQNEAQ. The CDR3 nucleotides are TGTGCCAGCAGGCTTACGACTCTCCAAGAGACCCAGTACTTC. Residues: CASRLTTLQETQYF.

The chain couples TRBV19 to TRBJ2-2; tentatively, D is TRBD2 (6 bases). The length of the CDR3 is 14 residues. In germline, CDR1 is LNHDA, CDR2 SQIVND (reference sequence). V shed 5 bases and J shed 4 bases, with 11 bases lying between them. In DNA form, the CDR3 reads TGTGCCAGTAGTCGGGAGTCCGGCACCGGGGAGCTGTTTTTT. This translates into CASSRESGTGELFF.

The CDR3 protein is CASRDAGARTGELFF. CDR3 in DNA: TGTGCCAGCAGGGATGCGGGGGCTCGAACCGGGGAGCTGTTTTTT. This chain uses TRBV7-9 with TRBJ2-2; possibly TRBD2 for D (7 bases). The CDR3 length is 15 residues. Germline lookup yields CDR1 SEHNR and CDR2 FQNEAQ (reference sequence). Trimming left V 6 bases short and J 5 bases short, with 16 bases between.

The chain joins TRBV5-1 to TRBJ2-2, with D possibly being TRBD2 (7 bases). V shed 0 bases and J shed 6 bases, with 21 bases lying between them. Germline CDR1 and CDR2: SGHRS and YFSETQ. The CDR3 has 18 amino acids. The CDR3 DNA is TGCGCCAGCAGCTTGGATTCACAGGGAGGGCACACACCCGGGGAGCTGTTTTTT. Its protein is CASSLDSQGGHTPGELFF.

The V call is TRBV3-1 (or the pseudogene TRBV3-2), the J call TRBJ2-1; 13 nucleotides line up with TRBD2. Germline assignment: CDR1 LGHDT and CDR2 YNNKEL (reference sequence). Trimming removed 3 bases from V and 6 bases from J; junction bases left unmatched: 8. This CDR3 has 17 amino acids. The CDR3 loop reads CASSHTSGGAEANEQFF. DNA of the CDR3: TGTGCCAGCAGCCACACTAGCGGGGGGGCCGAGGCCAATGAGCAGTTCTTC.

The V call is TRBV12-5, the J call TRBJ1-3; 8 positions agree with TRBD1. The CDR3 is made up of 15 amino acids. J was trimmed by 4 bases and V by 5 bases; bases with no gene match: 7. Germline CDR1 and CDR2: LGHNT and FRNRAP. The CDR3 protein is CASGPRTGNGNTIYF. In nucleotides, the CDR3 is TGTGCTAGTGGTCCTCGGACAGGGAACGGAAACACCATATATTTT.

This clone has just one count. CDR3 in DNA: TGTGCCAGCAGTCAACGTCCGACAGGCGACTACGAGCAGTACTTC. Translated, it gives CASSQRPTGDYEQYF. The rearrangement links TRBV6-5 to TRBJ2-7; TRBD1 might be the D (6 bases). V dropped 5 bases and J dropped 3 bases, with 17 bases sitting between them. Germline CDR1 MNHEY, CDR2 SVGAGI. The CDR3 length is 15 residues.

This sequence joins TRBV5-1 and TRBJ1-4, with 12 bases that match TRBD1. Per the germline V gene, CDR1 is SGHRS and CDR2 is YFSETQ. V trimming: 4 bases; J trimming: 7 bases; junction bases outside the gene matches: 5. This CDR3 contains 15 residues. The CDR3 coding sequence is TGCGCCAGCAGCCCAAGGGACAGGGGGCCTGAAAAACTGTTTTTT. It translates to CASSPRDRGPEKLFF. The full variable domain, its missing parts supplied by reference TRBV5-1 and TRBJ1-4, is KAGVTQTPRYLIKTRGQQVTLSCSPISGHRSVSWYQQTPGQGLQFLFEYFSETQRNKGNFPGRFSGRQFSNSRSEMNVSTLELGDSALYLCASSPRDRGPEKLFFGSGTQLSVL.

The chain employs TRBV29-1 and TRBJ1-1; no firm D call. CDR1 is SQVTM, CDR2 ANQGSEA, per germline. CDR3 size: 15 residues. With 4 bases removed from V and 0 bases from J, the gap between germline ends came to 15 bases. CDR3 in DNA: TGCAGCGTTGGGGCGGATAGACTATTGAACACTGAAGCTTTCTTT. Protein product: CSVGADRLLNTEAFF. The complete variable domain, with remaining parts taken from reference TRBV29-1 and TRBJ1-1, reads SAVISQKPSRDICQRGTSLTIQCQVDSQVTMMFWYRQQPGQSLTLIATANQGSEATYESGFVIDKFPISRPNLTFSTLTVSNMSPEDSSIYLCSVGADRLLNTEAFFGQGTRLTVV.

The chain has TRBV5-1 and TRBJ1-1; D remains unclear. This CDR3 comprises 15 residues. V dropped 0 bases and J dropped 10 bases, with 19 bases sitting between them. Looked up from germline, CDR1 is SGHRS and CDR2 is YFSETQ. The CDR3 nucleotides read TGCGCCAGCAGCTTGGACGCGGCCGATTTCGGTAGAGCTTTCTTT. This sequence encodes CASSLDAADFGRAFF.

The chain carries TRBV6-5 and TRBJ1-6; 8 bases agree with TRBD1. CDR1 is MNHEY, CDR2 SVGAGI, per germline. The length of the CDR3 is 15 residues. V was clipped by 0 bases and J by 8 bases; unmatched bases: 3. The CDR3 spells CASSYSDRVDSPLHF. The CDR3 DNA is TGTGCCAGCAGTTACTCGGACAGGGTGGATTCACCCCTCCACTTT.

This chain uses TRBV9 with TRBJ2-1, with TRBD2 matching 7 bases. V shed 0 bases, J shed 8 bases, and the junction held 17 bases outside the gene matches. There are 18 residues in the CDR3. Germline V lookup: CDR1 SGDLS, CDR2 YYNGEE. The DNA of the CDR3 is TGTGCCAGCAGCGTAGTAGGTGGGCTAGCGGAGTCCGAGGATGAGCAGTTCTTC. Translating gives CASSVVGGLAESEDEQFF. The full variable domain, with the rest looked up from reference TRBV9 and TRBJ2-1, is DSGVTQTPKHLITATGQRVTLRCSPRSGDLSVYWYQQSLDQGLQFLIQYYNGEERAKGNILERFSAQQFPDLHSELNLSSLELGDSALYFCASSVVGGLAESEDEQFFGPGTRLTVL.

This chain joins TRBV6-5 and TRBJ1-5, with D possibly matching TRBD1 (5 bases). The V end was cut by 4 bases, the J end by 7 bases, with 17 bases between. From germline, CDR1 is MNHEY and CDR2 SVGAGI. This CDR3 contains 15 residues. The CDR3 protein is CASSFSKGRGQPQHF. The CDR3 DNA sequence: TGTGCCAGCAGTTTTTCCAAGGGTAGGGGCCAGCCCCAGCATTTT.

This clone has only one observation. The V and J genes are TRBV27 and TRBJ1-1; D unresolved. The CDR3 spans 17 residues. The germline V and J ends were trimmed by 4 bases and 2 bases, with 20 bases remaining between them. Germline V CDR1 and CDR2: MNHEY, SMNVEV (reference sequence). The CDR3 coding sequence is TGTGCCAGCAGTTCTGTCTCCGACGGGGTAACAAACACTGAAGCTTTCTTT. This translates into CASSSVSDGVTNTEAFF.